The rows below give T cell receptor beta chains drawn from one sample of a study of chemoradiotherapy in HPV16-positive cancers. The data were produced by immunoSEQ multiplex PCR, yet TCRdb's version contains in-frame clones alone and is incomplete. The top ten hold 29% of the sample, which has fewer than 900 clones, roughly two thirds seen once. Here the sequenced sample was tumor tissue, taken from a patient who underwent chemoradiotherapy. All receptors come from a human donor with HPV-associated anogenital cancer. Each CDR3 is given without its conserved first and last residue. Fields, in order: V gene, J gene, D gene, CDR3 protein. A D gene is named only where the DNA matches it firmly.

V gene: TRBV7-3
J gene: TRBJ2-3
D gene: TRBD1
CDR3 protein: ASSLWTGEIEY

V gene: TRBV27
J gene: TRBJ1-1
D gene: TRBD1
CDR3 protein: ASSSSRTGNTEAF

V gene: TRBV5-4
J gene: TRBJ1-2
D gene: NA
CDR3 protein: ASSPGRQTANYGYT

V gene: TRBV5-4
J gene: TRBJ2-7
D gene: TRBD1
CDR3 protein: ASSPGQGVSYEQY

V gene: TRBV5-5
J gene: TRBJ2-3
D gene: TRBD2
CDR3 protein: ASSFEGRATDTQY

V gene: TRBV2
J gene: TRBJ2-5
D gene: NA
CDR3 protein: ASSRQETQY

V gene: TRBV7-2
J gene: TRBJ1-1
D gene: TRBD1
CDR3 protein: ASRGWRQGEGTEAF

V gene: TRBV7-8
J gene: TRBJ1-4
D gene: TRBD1
CDR3 protein: ASSIGQGRGEKLF

V gene: TRBV19
J gene: TRBJ2-6
D gene: NA
CDR3 protein: ASSIPPRSSGANVLT

V gene: TRBV2
J gene: TRBJ1-1
D gene: NA
CDR3 protein: ASLLLNTEAF

V gene: TRBV6-5
J gene: TRBJ1-2
D gene: NA
CDR3 protein: ASRPLGIAAYGYT

V gene: TRBV4-1
J gene: TRBJ1-3
D gene: NA
CDR3 protein: ASSQGTPPNTIY

V gene: TRBV28
J gene: TRBJ2-7
D gene: TRBD1
CDR3 protein: ASSLSGTGGEQY

V gene: TRBV5-4
J gene: TRBJ2-7
D gene: NA
CDR3 protein: ASSSGRGYEQY

V gene: TRBV19
J gene: TRBJ1-6
D gene: NA
CDR3 protein: ASSSYSKGYNSPLH

V gene: TRBV6-6
J gene: TRBJ1-1
D gene: NA
CDR3 protein: ASSYGGLPGAF

V gene: TRBV13
J gene: TRBJ2-7
D gene: NA
CDR3 protein: ASSLGGSYYEQY

V gene: TRBV5-5
J gene: TRBJ1-2
D gene: NA
CDR3 protein: ASSPEGSAPYGYT

V gene: TRBV19
J gene: TRBJ1-2
D gene: NA
CDR3 protein: ASSMLGADYGYT

V gene: TRBV5-1
J gene: TRBJ1-4
D gene: TRBD1
CDR3 protein: ASSLTGTGNQLF

V gene: TRBV9
J gene: TRBJ2-3
D gene: TRBD2
CDR3 protein: ASSGRSGGPTDTQY

V gene: TRBV28
J gene: TRBJ2-1
D gene: TRBD1
CDR3 protein: ASIPRQGASYNEQF

V gene: TRBV4-1
J gene: TRBJ2-7
D gene: TRBD1
CDR3 protein: ASSQDPGTGNYEQY

V gene: TRBV27
J gene: TRBJ2-6
D gene: NA
CDR3 protein: ASSLLSGANVLT

V gene: TRBV28
J gene: TRBJ2-7
D gene: NA
CDR3 protein: ASSDLVGVNGSYEQY

V gene: TRBV6-1
J gene: TRBJ2-5
D gene: NA
CDR3 protein: ASTLVRQAQETQY

V gene: TRBV15
J gene: TRBJ2-5
D gene: NA
CDR3 protein: ATSREEAGEETQY

V gene: TRBV7-9
J gene: TRBJ2-5
D gene: NA
CDR3 protein: ASSLRAGMVFGETQY

V gene: TRBV7-6
J gene: TRBJ1-1
D gene: NA
CDR3 protein: ASSFPGDTEAF

V gene: TRBV9
J gene: TRBJ2-7
D gene: TRBD1
CDR3 protein: ASSVRDRGKEQY

V gene: TRBV6-6
J gene: TRBJ1-1
D gene: NA
CDR3 protein: ASSVGAEAF

V gene: TRBV5-1
J gene: TRBJ1-1
D gene: TRBD1
CDR3 protein: ASRPDRVRTEAF

V gene: TRBV5-5
J gene: TRBJ1-3
D gene: NA
CDR3 protein: ASSPRTFLSGNTIY